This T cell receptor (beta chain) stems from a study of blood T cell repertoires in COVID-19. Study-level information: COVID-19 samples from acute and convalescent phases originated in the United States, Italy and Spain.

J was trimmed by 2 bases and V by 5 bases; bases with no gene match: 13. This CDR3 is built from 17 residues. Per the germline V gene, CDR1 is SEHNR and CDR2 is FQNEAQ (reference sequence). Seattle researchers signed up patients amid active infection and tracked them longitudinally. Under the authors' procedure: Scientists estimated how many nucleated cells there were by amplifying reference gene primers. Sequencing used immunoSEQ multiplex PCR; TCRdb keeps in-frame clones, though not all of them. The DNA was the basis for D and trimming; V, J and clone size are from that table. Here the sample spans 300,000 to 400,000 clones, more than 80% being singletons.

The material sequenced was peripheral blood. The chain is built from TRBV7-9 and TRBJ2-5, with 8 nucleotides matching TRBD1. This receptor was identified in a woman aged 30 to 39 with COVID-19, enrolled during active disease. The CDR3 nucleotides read TGTGCCAGCAGCCTCCTTCCCTGGACAGGGCTACAAGAGACCCAGTACTTC. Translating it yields CASSLLPWTGLQETQYF.